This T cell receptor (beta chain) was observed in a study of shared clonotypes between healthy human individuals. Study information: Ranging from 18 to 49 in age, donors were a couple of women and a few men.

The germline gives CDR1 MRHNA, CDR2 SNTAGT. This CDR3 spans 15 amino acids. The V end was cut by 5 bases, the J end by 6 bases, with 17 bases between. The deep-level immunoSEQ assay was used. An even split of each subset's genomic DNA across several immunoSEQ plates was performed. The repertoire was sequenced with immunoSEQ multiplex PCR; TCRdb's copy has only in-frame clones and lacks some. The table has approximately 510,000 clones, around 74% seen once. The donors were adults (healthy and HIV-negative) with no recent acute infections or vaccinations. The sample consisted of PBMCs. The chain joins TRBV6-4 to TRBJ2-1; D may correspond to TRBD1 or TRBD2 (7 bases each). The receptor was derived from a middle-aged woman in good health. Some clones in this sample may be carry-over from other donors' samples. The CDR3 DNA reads TGTGCCAGCAGTCCAACTAGCGAGGGGGCCAATGAGCAGTTCTTC. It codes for CASSPTSEGANEQFF.